The clone carrying this T cell receptor beta chain was recorded once. Antigen specificity is unknown. Library preparation for TCR beta used quantitative 5'-RACE with molecular barcodes. From the 5' RACE reads, TCRdb called clonotypes with MiXCR, one entry per CDR3 protein. This sample has around 890,000 distinct CDR3 sequences, with 12% found just once. The source of the sample is a study of CD8 T cells in ankylosing spondylitis. General study results and limits: The clones that were linked to disease were reported to be significantly enriched in matched synovial fluid samples from ankylosing spondylitis patients. What appeared characteristic of ankylosing spondylitis blood was a TCR beta motif of several highly homologous variants.

This sequence was found in a male donor with ankylosing spondylitis. Sample: blood, either unsorted or a sorted T cell fraction (not recorded which).

Here the CDR3 DNA reads TGCGCCAGTCGAGGGCCCACCCAAGAGACCCAGTACTTC. Protein product: CASRGPTQETQYF. V is TRBV5-1 and J is TRBJ2-5; the D gene is possibly TRBD2 (5 bases). The V and J ends lost 8 bases and 1 base respectively, with 12 bases between them. The germline CDR1 and CDR2 sequences are SGHRS and YFSETQ. There are 13 residues in the CDR3. Full variable domain (outside the CDR3, taken from reference TRBV5-1 and TRBJ2-5): KAGVTQTPRYLIKTRGQQVTLSCSPISGHRSVSWYQQTPGQGLQFLFEYFSETQRNKGNFPGRFSGRQFSNSRSEMNVSTLELGDSALYLCASRGPTQETQYFGPGTRLLVL.